This TCR beta chain was documented in a study of blood T cell repertoires in COVID-19. This CDR3 has 14 residues. Trimming removed 2 bases at V and 5 bases at J, with 12 bases between. Germline V gene lookup returns CDR1 SGHVS and CDR2 FQNEAQ. As processed by the authors: Cell counts per sample came from amplifying reference gene primers. Assay used: immunoSEQ multiplex PCR; TCRdb lists only in-frame clones, some missing. V and J calls and clone size follow that table, whereas D and trimming were derived from the DNA. The data contain roughly 100,000 clones, roughly 80% of them seen just once; the ten biggest clones take up 20% to 25%. This clone is large within its sample.

Input material: peripheral blood. V is TRBV7-8 and J is TRBJ2-5; a possible D gene is TRBD2 (6 bases). This TCR derives from a man aged 70-80 years with active or convalescent COVID-19. The DNA of the CDR3 is TGTGCCAGCAGCTTAATCGCAGGGAGGGAGACCCAGTACTTC. Translating gives CASSLIAGRETQYF. Supplemented by reference TRBV7-8 and TRBJ2-5, the full variable domain reads GAGVSQSPRYKVAKRGQDVALRCDPISGHVSLFWYQQALGQGPEFLTYFQNEAQLDKSGLPSDRFFAERPEGSVSTLKIQRTQQEDSAVYLCASSLIAGRETQYFGPGTRLLVL.